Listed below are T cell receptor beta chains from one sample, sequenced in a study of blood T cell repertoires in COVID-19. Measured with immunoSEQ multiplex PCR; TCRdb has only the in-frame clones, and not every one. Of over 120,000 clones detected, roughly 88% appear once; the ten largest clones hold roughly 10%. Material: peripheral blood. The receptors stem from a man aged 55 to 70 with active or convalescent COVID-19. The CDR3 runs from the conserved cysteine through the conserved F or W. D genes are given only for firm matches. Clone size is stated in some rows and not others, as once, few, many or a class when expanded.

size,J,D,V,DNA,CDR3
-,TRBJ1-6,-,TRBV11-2,TGTGCCAGCAGCTTAACCGGTGTTTTGCGTCCCCTCCACTTT,CASSLTGVLRPLHF
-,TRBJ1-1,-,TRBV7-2,TGTGCCAGCAGCTTAGTGGCGGGTGACACTGAAGCTTTCTTT,CASSLVAGDTEAFF
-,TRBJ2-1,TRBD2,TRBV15,TGTGCCACCAGCGGGGGACTAGCAGGCGGGTACAATGAGCAGTTCTTC,CATSGGLAGGYNEQFF
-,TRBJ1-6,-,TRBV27,TGTGCCAGCAGTTTCAGGGAGGAGGCGCCCCTCCACTTT,CASSFREEAPLHF
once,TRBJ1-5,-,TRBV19,TGTGCCAGTGGGCCCCGCAATCAGCCCCAGCATTTT,CASGPRNQPQHF
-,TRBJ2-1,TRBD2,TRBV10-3,TGTGCCATCAGTGATATAGCGGGAGCCTTTAATGAGCAGTTCTTC,CAISDIAGAFNEQFF
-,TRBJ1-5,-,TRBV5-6,TGTGCCAGCAGCTTTGTAACAAATCAGCCCCAGCATTTT,CASSFVTNQPQHF
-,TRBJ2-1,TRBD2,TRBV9,TGTGCCAGCAATAGCGGGAGGGCTTACAATGAGCAGTTCTTC,CASNSGRAYNEQFF
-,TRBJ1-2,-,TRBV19,TGTGCCAGTAGTCTGGCCTATGGCTACACCTTC,CASSLAYGYTF
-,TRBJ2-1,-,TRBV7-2,TGTGCCAGCAGCCACGGGGGTTACAATGAGCAGTTCTTC,CASSHGGYNEQFF
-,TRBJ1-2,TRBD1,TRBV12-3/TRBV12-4,TGTGCCAGCAGCCGGGACAGGGTCGGCTACACCTTC,CASSRDRVGYTF